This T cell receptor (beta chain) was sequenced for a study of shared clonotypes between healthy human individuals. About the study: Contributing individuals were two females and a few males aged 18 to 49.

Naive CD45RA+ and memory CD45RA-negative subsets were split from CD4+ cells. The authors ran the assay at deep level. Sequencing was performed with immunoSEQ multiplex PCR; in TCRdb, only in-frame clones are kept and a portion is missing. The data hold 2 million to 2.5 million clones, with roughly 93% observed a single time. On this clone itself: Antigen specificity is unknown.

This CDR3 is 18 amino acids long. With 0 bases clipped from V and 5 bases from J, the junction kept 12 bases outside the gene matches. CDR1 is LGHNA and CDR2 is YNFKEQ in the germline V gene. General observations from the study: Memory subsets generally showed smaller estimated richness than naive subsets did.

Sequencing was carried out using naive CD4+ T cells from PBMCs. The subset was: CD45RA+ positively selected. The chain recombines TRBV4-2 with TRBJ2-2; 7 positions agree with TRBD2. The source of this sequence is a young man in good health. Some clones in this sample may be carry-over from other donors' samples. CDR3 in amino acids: CASSQDWGTGRRTGELFF. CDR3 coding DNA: TGTGCCAGCAGCCAAGATTGGGGGACCGGGAGGAGGACCGGGGAGCTGTTTTTT.